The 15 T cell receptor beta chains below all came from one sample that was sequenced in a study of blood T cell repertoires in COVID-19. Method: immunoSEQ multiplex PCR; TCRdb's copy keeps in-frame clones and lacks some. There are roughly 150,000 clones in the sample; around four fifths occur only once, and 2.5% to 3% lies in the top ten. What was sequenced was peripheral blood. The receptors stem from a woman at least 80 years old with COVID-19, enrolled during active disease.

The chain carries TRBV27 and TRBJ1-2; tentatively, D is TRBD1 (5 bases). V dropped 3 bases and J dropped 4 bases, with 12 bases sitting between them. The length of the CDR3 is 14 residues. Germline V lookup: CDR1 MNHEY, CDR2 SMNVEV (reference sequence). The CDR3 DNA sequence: TGTGCCAGCAGTTTCCGCCCCGACAGCTATGGCTACACCTTC. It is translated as CASSFRPDSYGYTF.

The chain's CDR3 is CASSDSLGEVEQYF. The CDR3 DNA follows: TGTGCCAGCAGTGACTCCCTGGGGGAGGTCGAGCAGTACTTC. The chain recombines TRBV2 with TRBJ2-7; weak D call: TRBD2 (6 bases). CDR1 is SNHLY and CDR2 is FYNNEI in the germline V gene. The CDR3 covers 14 residues. V lost 3 bases, J lost 6 bases, and 15 bases lay in between.

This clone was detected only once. CDR3 loop: CASSSRQGVGRATQYF. The CDR3 DNA is TGTGCCAGCAGCAGCCGACAGGGCGTAGGCCGGGCGACCCAGTACTTC. V usage is TRBV21-1 and J usage is TRBJ2-5; the table's D call, TRBD1, was not checked against the DNA. TRBV21-1 represents a pseudogene. The CDR3 runs to 16 residues.

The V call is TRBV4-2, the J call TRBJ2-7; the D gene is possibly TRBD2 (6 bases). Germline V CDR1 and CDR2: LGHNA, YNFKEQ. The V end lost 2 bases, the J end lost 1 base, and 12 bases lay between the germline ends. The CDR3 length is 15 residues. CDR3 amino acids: CASSQFPSESYEQYF. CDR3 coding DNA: TGTGCCAGCAGCCAATTTCCTAGCGAATCCTACGAGCAGTACTTC.

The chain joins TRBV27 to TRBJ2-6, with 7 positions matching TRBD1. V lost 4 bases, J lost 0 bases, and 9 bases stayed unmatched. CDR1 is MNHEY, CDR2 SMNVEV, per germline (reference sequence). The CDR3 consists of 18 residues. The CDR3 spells CASSSFGTAVSGANVLTF. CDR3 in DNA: TGTGCCAGCAGTTCATTCGGGACAGCGGTCTCTGGGGCCAACGTCCTGACTTTC. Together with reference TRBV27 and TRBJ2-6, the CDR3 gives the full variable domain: EAQVTQNPRYLITVTGKKLTVTCSQNMNHEYMSWYRQDPGLGLRQIYYSMNVEVTDKGDVPEGYKVSRKEKRNFPLILESPSPNQTSLYFCASSSFGTAVSGANVLTFGAGSRLTVL.

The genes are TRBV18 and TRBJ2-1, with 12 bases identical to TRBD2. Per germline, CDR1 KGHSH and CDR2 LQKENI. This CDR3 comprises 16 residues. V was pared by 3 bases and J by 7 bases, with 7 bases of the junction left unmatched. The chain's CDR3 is CASSPAGTSGLNEQFF. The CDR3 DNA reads TGTGCCAGCTCACCGGCCGGGACTAGCGGGCTTAATGAGCAGTTCTTC.

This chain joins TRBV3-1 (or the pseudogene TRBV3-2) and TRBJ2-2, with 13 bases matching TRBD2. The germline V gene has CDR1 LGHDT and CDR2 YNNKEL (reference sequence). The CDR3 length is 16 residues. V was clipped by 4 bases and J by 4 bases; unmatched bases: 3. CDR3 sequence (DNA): TGTGCCAGCAGCCGAAGACTAGCGGGGGGCACCGGGGAGCTGTTTTTT. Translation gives CASSRRLAGGTGELFF.

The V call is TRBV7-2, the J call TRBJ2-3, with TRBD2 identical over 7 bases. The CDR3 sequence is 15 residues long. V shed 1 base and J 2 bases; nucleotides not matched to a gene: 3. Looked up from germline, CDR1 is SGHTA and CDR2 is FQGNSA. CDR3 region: CASSLVGGNTDTQYF. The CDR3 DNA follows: TGTGCCAGCAGCTTAGTGGGGGGGAACACAGATACGCAGTATTTT.

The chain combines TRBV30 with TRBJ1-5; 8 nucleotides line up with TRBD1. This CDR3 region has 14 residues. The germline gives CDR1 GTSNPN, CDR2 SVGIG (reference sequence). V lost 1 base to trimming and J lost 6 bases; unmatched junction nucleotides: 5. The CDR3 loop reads CAWSAGGFSQPQHF. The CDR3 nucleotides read TGTGCCTGGAGTGCAGGGGGCTTCTCTCAGCCCCAGCATTTT.

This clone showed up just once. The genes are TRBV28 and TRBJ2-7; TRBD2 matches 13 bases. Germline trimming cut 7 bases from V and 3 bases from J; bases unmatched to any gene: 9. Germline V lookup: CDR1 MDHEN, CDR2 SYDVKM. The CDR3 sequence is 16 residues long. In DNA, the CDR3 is TGTGCCAGCAACCCCGCGGGACTAGCGGGAAACTACGAGCAGTACTTC. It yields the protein CASNPAGLAGNYEQYF.

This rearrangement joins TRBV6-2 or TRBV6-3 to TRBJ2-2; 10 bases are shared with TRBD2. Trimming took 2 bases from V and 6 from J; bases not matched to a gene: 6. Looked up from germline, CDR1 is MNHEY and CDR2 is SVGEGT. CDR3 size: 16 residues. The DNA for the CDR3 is TGTGCCAGCAGTTACCGAACTAGCGGGATCCCCGGGGAGCTGTTTTTT. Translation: CASSYRTSGIPGELFF.

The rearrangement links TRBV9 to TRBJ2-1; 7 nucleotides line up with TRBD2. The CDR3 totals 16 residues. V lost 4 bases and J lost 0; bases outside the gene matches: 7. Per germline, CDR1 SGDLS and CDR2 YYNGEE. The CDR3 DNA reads TGTGCCAGCAGCCGAGGGCGCGGGAGCTCCTACAATGAGCAGTTCTTC. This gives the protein CASSRGRGSSYNEQFF.

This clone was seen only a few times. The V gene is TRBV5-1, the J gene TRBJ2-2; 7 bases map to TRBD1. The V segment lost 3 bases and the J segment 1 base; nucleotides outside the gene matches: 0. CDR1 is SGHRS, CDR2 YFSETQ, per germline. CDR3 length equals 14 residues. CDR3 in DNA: TGCGCCAGCAGCTGGACAGGGAACACCGGGGAGCTGTTTTTT. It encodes CASSWTGNTGELFF. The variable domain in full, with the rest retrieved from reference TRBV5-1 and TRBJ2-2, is KAGVTQTPRYLIKTRGQQVTLSCSPISGHRSVSWYQQTPGQGLQFLFEYFSETQRNKGNFPGRFSGRQFSNSRSEMNVSTLELGDSALYLCASSWTGNTGELFFGEGSRLTVL.

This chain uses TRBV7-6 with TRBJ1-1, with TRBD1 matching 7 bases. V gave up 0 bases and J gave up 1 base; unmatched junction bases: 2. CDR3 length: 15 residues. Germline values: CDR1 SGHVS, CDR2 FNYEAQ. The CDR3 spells CASSLAGGPNTEAFF. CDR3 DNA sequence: TGTGCCAGCAGCTTAGCAGGGGGCCCGAACACTGAAGCTTTCTTT.

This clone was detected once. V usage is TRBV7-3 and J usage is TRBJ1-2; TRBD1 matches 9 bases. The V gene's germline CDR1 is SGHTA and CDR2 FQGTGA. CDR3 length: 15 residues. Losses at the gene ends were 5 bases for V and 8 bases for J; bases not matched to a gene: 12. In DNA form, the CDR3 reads TGTGCCAGCAGCGCGTTCGGACAGGGGCTAGGGGGCTACACCTTC. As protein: CASSAFGQGLGGYTF.